Sequencing of this T cell receptor beta chain was carried out in a study of T-cell reconstitution after alpha-beta-depleted transplantation in children. The CDR3 is made up of 14 amino acids. The germline gives CDR1 SNHLY, CDR2 FYNNEI. The germline V and J ends were trimmed by 8 bases and 6 bases, with 17 bases remaining between them. The TCRbeta library was prepared with unique molecular identifiers. TCRdb re-called the PCR reads through MiXCR, storing one row per CDR3 protein. The data contain 360,000 or so distinct CDR3 sequences, about 20% of them seen just once; the ten biggest clones take up around 4%.

The sample in question was PBMCs from the stem cell graft donor, obtained from the stem cell graft. The chain is built from TRBV2 and TRBJ2-1; D may be TRBD2 (6 bases). The source of this sequence is a human donor who donated a stem cell graft to a child with acute myeloid leukemia. The CDR3: CASATGTLGNEQFF. The CDR3 DNA reads as TGTGCCAGCGCTACCGGGACTCTCGGCAATGAGCAGTTCTTC. Supplemented by reference TRBV2 and TRBJ2-1, the full variable domain reads EPEVTQTPSHQVTQMGQEVILRCVPISNHLYFYWYRQILGQKVEFLVSFYNNEISEKSEIFDDQFSVERPDGSNFTLKIRSTKLEDSAMYFCASATGTLGNEQFFGPGTRLTVL.